The TCR beta chain under discussion was sequenced for a study of response to subunit inactivated influenza vaccine. For this clonotype: Its antigen is not known.

This CDR3 comprises 14 residues. Trimming left V 3 bases short and J 5 bases short, with 13 bases between. The germline V gene has CDR1 SGDLS and CDR2 YYNGEE. One entry per CDR3 protein, called by TCRdb with MiXCR from the RT-PCR reads. The data show about 540,000 distinct CDR3 sequences, under 25% seen once. Overall study findings and caveats: Seasonal influenza vaccination, on each occasion, was suggested by the authors to recruit few new T cells.

These data were also filed under a second study, of T cells expressing NK-cell markers. That report notes: The authors generated TCR beta cDNA through 5'RACE template switching with UMIs. Dominant NKG2C+ clonotypes in roughly 6 donors made up roughly 1.0-7.0% of CD8+ T cells.

The material sequenced was CD4+ T cells sorted from PBMCs, taken 12 days after vaccination. The chain is built from TRBV9 and TRBJ2-3; D might be TRBD1 (5 bases). The receptor was derived from a man aged 45 to 65 who received an inactivated influenza vaccine. The CDR3 DNA follows: TGTGCCAGCAGCGGACCTCGAAGGGGAGATACGCAGTATTTT. Translated: CASSGPRRGDTQYF.